Listed here are 4 T cell receptor beta chains from one sample, sequenced in a study of blood T cell repertoires in COVID-19. Profiled with immunoSEQ multiplex PCR; TCRdb holds only in-frame clones, not every one. The profile shows fewer than 300,000 clones, around 89% of them singletons. The sequenced material came from PBMCs or T cells enriched from blood (not recorded which). These receptors all come from a man aged 35 to 55 who had recovered from COVID-19.

The genes are TRBV12-5 and TRBJ1-5; perhaps TRBD1 as D (5 bases). This CDR3 comprises 16 residues. V was cut by 6 bases and J by 3 bases, with 18 bases left in between. Per germline, CDR1 LGHNT and CDR2 FRNRAP. The CDR3 spells CASGAPGHYNNQPQHF. In DNA form, the CDR3 reads TGTGCTAGTGGCGCCCCAGGACACTATAACAATCAGCCCCAGCATTTT.

The chain links TRBV12-5 to TRBJ1-2, with 10 bases lining up with TRBD1. CDR1 and CDR2 (germline): LGHNT, FRNRAP. The trim removed 6 bases at V and 5 bases at J, leaving 9 bases unmatched. The CDR3 length is 15 residues. This chain's CDR3 is CASGLPDRGIYGYTF. The CDR3, as DNA: TGTGCTAGTGGCCTTCCGGACAGGGGGATTTATGGCTACACCTTC.

CDR3: CASTGYGTDTQYF. The CDR3, as DNA: TGTGCCAGCACGGGGTATGGCACAGATACGCAGTATTTT. This chain connects TRBV25-1 to TRBJ2-3; possibly TRBD2 for D (5 bases). The CDR3 spans 13 residues. Germline V gives CDR1 MGHDK, CDR2 SYGVNS. Trimming removed 7 bases from V and 1 base from J, with 9 bases in between. The full variable domain, its missing parts supplied by reference TRBV25-1 and TRBJ2-3, is EADIYQTPRYLVIGTGKKITLECSQTMGHDKMYWYQQDPGMELHLIHYSYGVNSTEKGDLSSESTVSRIRTEHFPLTLESARPSHTSQYLCASTGYGTDTQYFGPGTRLTVL.

V and J are TRBV7-3 and TRBJ1-1; 9 nucleotides align to TRBD1. With V trimmed by 5 bases and J by 4 bases, 8 bases remained unmatched. CDR3 size: 15 residues. The germline gives CDR1 SGHTA, CDR2 FQGTGA. The CDR3 bases are TGTGCCAGCAGCCCCACGGGACAGGGTATCACTGAAGCTTTCTTT. Protein product: CASSPTGQGITEAFF.